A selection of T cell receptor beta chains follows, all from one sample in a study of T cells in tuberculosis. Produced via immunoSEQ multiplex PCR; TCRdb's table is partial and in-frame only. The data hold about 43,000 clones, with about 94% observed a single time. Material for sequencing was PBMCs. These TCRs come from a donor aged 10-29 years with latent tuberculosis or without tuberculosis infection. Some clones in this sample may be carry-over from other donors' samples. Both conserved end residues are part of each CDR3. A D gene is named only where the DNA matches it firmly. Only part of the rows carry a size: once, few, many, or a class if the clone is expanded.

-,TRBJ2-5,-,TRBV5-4,TGTGCCAGCAGCCCGGGGAAAGAGACCCAGTACTTC,CASSPGKETQYF
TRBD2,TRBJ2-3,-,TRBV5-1,TGCGCCAGCAGCTCCGGGACTAGCGGGGTAGATACGCAGTATTTT,CASSSGTSGVDTQYF
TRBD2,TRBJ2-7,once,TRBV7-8,TGTGCCAGCAGTCCCCGGTTAGCGGGAGGGTACCCTATTTATTACTACGAGCAGTACTTC,CASSPRLAGGYPIYYYEQYF
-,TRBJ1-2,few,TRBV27,TGTGCCAGCAGTTTGGGAGGGCTGGCCTATGGCTACACCTTC,CASSLGGLAYGYTF
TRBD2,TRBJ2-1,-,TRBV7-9,TGTGCCAGCAGCTTAGGGACTAGCGGCGCCGATGAGCAGTTCTTC,CASSLGTSGADEQFF
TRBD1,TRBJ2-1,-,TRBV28,TGTGCCAGCAGTAGGACAGGCTACAATGAGCAGTTCTTC,CASSRTGYNEQFF
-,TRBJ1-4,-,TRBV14,TGTGCCAGCAGCCAACGCGGGGGCGGAAGTGAAAAACTGTTTTTT,CASSQRGGGSEKLFF
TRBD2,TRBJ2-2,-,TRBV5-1,TGCGCCACCACCCCCTCAGCGGGAGTAACCGGGGAGCTGTTTTTT,CATTPSAGVTGELFF
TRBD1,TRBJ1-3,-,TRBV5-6,TGTGCCAGCAGGGTGACAGGGGCTGGAAACACCATATATTTT,CASRVTGAGNTIYF
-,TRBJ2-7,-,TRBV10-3,TGTGCCATCAGTAAACTTCTCTACGAGCAGTACTTC,CAISKLLYEQYF
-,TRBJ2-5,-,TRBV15,TGTGCCACCAGCGCCGGAGGGTACTGGGGTCTTCAAGAGACCCAGTACTTC,CATSAGGYWGLQETQYF
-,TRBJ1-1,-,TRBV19,TGTGCCAGTAGTAGTGCGACAGTCAACATGAACACTGAAGCTTTCTTT,CASSSATVNMNTEAFF
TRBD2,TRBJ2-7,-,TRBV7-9,TGTGCCAGCAGCTTAACAGGCGGGAGAAACGAGCAGTACTTC,CASSLTGGRNEQYF
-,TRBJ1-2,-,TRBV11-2,TGTGCCAGCAGCTTAGAGGGCAGGGCCGCTGGCTACACCTTC,CASSLEGRAAGYTF
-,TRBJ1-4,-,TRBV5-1,TGCGCCAGCAGCTTGGCCGTTGACACAACTAATGAAAAACTGTTTTTT,CASSLAVDTTNEKLFF
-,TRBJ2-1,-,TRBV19,TGTGCCAGTAGTCTCATGGCAGAAGAGCAGTTCTTC,CASSLMAEEQFF
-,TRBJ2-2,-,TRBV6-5,TGTGCCAGCAGTTGGGGAGAAACCCGCACCGGGGAGCTGTTTTTT,CASSWGETRTGELFF
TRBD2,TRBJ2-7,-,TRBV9,TGTGCCAGCAGCGTAGGAAGCGGGAGTGGATACGAGCAGTACTTC,CASSVGSGSGYEQYF
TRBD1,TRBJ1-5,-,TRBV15,TGTGCCACCACCCCGGGACAGGGGCTTCAGCCCCAGCATTTT,CATTPGQGLQPQHF
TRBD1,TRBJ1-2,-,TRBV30,TGTTATGGAACAGGGGGGTCGTGGGGCTACACCTTC,CYGTGGSWGYTF
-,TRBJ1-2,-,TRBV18,TGTGCCAGCTCACCATCGGCAGGGGACTATGGCTACACCTTC,CASSPSAGDYGYTF
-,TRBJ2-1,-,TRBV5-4,TGTGCCAGCAGCTTGATACAGGACATACTTTACAATGAGCAGTTCTTC,CASSLIQDILYNEQFF
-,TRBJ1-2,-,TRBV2,TGTGCCAGCAGCCAAGGAGGTTTATATGGCTACACCTTC,CASSQGGLYGYTF
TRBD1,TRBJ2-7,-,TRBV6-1,TGTGCCAGCAGTGAAAACCTGCCGGGACAGGGAAAATTCGAGCAGTACTTC,CASSENLPGQGKFEQYF
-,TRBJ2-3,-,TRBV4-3,TGCGCCAGCAGCCCGCAGGGCACACAATCATACACAGATACGCAGTATTTT,CASSPQGTQSYTDTQYF
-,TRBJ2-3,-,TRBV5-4,TGTGCCAGCAGCTCGAGAAGCAGGGGGCGTGTGAAGCGGGAGGAAGATACGCAGTATTTT,CASSSRSRGRVKREEDTQYF
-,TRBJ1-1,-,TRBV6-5,TGTGCCAGCGGGCGGGGAAGGGACACTGAAGCTTTCTTT,CASGRGRDTEAFF
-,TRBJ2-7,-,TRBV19,TGTGCCAGTAGTACAATTGGGGGCGACGAGCAGTACTTC,CASSTIGGDEQYF
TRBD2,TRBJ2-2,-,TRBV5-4,TGTGCCAGCAGCCGAACTAGCGGGATCGCCGGGGAGCTGTTTTTT,CASSRTSGIAGELFF
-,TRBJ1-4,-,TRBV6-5,TGTGCCAGCAGTTACGGGGGCCGGCCTAATGAAAAACTGTTTTTT,CASSYGGRPNEKLFF
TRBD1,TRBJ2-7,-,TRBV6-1,TGTGCCAGCAGCCCGGGGACAGTCTACGAGCAGTACTTC,CASSPGTVYEQYF
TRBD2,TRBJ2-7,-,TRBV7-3,TGTGCCAGCAGCTTAAACGGCGGGAGTTCCAGCGAGCAGTACTTC,CASSLNGGSSSEQYF
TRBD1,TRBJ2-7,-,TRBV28,TGTGCCAGCAGTTCTATCCGGACAGGGCCACCCTACGAGCAGTACTTC,CASSSIRTGPPYEQYF
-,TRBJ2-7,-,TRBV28,TGTGCCAGCAGTTTACCCAGGGTCGGCGAGCAGTACTTC,CASSLPRVGEQYF
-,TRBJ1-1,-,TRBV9,-,CASSVGTGNTFF
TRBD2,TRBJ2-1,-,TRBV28,TGTGCCAGCAGTTTAGGCAGGACTAGCGGGTACAATGAGCAGTTCTTC,CASSLGRTSGYNEQFF
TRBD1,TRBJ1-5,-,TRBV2,TGTGCCAGCAGTGTTACAGGGGATCAGCCCCAGCATTTT,CASSVTGDQPQHF
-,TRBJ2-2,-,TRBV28,TGTGCCAGCAGCCGACCCGTCGGTAGCGGAGGCGCGAACACCGGGGAGCTGTTTTTT,CASSRPVGSGGANTGELFF
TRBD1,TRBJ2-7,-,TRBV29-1,TGCAGCGTTGAACAGGGGGCCCAAGAGCAGTACTTC,CSVEQGAQEQYF
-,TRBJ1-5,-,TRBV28,TGTGCCAGCGGGGCTTATAGCAATCAGCCCCAGCATTTT,CASGAYSNQPQHF
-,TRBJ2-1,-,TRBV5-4,TGTGCCAGCAGCCCCGGGGGCCTAGCGGCCCACAATGAGCAGTTCTTC,CASSPGGLAAHNEQFF
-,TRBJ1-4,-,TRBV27,TGTGCCAGCAGTTACAGGGTCTATGAAAAACTGTTTTTT,CASSYRVYEKLFF
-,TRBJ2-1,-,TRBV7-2,TGTGCCAGCAGCCCCCTCGGGATGCAGTTCTTC,CASSPLGMQFF
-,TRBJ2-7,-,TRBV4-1,TGCGCCAGCAGCCGACTCACAGGACAGACCTACGAGCAGTACTTC,CASSRLTGQTYEQYF